The 17 T cell receptor beta chains given below trace back to one sample, sequenced in a study of T cells after yellow fever vaccination. MiXCR was run by TCRdb on the 5' RACE reads, yielding one entry per CDR3 protein. The sample contains some 110,000 distinct CDR3 sequences, 6.5% to 9% of which appear only once. The starting material was CD8+ T cells sorted from PBMCs, obtained 45 days after the yellow fever booster vaccination. The receptors here all came from a man aged 30 to 39 who received the YFV17D yellow fever vaccine.

The chain employs TRBV14 and TRBJ2-1; unclear D gene. The CDR3 is made up of 15 amino acids. The germline V gene has CDR1 SGHDN and CDR2 FVKESK. The V end lost 0 bases, the J end lost 6 bases, and 12 bases lay between the germline ends. The CDR3 DNA reads TGTGCCAGCAGCCAAGATCTCAGAGCAGGCAATGAGCAGTTCTTC. It encodes CASSQDLRAGNEQFF.

This clonotype was seen ten or more times. The V call is TRBV19, the J call TRBJ2-7; D not certain. This CDR3 is 14 amino acids long. The germline V and J ends were trimmed by 3 bases and 2 bases, with 11 bases remaining between them. CDR1 is LNHDA and CDR2 is SQIVND in the germline V gene (reference sequence). The CDR3, as DNA: TGTGCCAGTAGTATCAACCCGGGTACCTACGAGCAGTACTTC. This gives the protein CASSINPGTYEQYF.

V and J are TRBV15 and TRBJ2-7; tentative D call: TRBD2 (6 bases). The CDR3 has 14 amino acids. The ends were cut back, 3 bases at V and 7 bases at J, with 16 bases in the middle. The germline V gene has CDR1 LNHNV and CDR2 YYDKDF (reference sequence). The CDR3 DNA reads as TGTGCCACCAGCAGGTACACGGGAGTCAGGGAGCAGTACTTC. This gives the protein CATSRYTGVREQYF.

The J gene is TRBJ2-1, the V gene TRBV12-3 or TRBV12-4, with D hard to call. The CDR3 length is 12 residues. V lost 3 bases and J 9 bases, leaving 9 bases between the germline ends. The CDR3: CASSLSLPEQFF. CDR3 nucleotide sequence: TGTGCCAGCAGTTTGTCGCTCCCTGAGCAGTTCTTC.

This clonotype was observed at least ten times. The rearrangement joins TRBV10-3 to TRBJ2-1; TRBD1 matches at 8 bases. Germline V gene data show CDR1 as ENHRY and CDR2 as SYGVKD. The CDR3 length is 15 residues. V was pared by 2 bases and J by 7 bases, with 7 bases of the junction left unmatched. CDR3 bases: TGTGCCATCAGTGAGCCGACAGGGGACAAAAATGAGCAGTTCTTC. Encoded protein: CAISEPTGDKNEQFF.

Remarks on this clonotype: Since a much larger clone is just one base distant, this may be a read error. This chain joins TRBV7-9 and TRBJ2-7; no clear D gene. The CDR3 is made up of 12 amino acids. Germline V lookup: CDR1 SEHNR, CDR2 FQNEAQ (reference sequence). Trimming shortened V by 4 bases and J by 5 bases, and 9 bases separated the two germline ends. CDR3 amino acids: CASSSRKDEQYF. The CDR3 region has the DNA TGTGCCAGCAGCTCCCGGAAGGACGAGCAGTACTTC.

The chain couples TRBV9 to TRBJ2-5; TRBD2 is a possible D gene (5 bases). The CDR3 contains 13 residues. The ends were cut back, 0 bases at V and 3 bases at J, with 6 bases in the middle. From germline, CDR1 is SGDLS and CDR2 YYNGEE. The CDR3 spells CASSVDGEETQYF. The CDR3 nucleotides read TGTGCCAGCAGCGTAGACGGGGAAGAGACCCAGTACTTC.

This clonotype was seen many times. The rearrangement links TRBV12-3 or TRBV12-4 to TRBJ2-3; unclear D gene. Trimming took off 3 bases at V and 1 base at J, with 5 bases between the two ends. This CDR3 has 13 amino acids. The CDR3 nucleotides are TGTGCCAGCAGTTTTTATGGCACAGATACGCAGTATTTT. Translated: CASSFYGTDTQYF.

In its sample, this clonotype was seen many times. The chain couples TRBV20-1 to TRBJ1-5; D ambiguous. The CDR3 length is 17 residues. V gave up 6 bases and J gave up 3 bases, with 24 bases separating them. From germline, CDR1 is DFQATT and CDR2 SNEGSKA (reference sequence). CDR3 DNA: TGCAGTGCCACCCCCCTCCCGGGTTCAGCTCTCAATCAGCCCCAGCATTTT. Residues: CSATPLPGSALNQPQHF.

The table lists this clonotype with many counts. J is TRBJ2-7 and V is TRBV5-1; possibly TRBD1 or TRBD2 for D (5 bases each). Germline loops: CDR1 SGHRS, CDR2 YFSETQ. V was trimmed by 0 bases and J by 2 bases, leaving 15 bases between them. There are 16 residues in the CDR3. CDR3 loop: CASSLAWGGQTYEQYF. CDR3 nucleotides: TGCGCCAGCAGCTTGGCCTGGGGCGGGCAGACCTACGAGCAGTACTTC.

This clonotype turned up a few times. CDR3 nucleotides: TGCAGTGCCCCGTCTTTCTACGAGCAGTACTTC. This sequence encodes CSAPSFYEQYF. The rearrangement joins TRBV20-1 to TRBJ2-7; D call uncertain. This CDR3 spans 11 amino acids. V lost 6 bases, J lost 3 bases, and 9 bases lay in between. Germline CDR1 DFQATT, CDR2 SNEGSKA (reference sequence).

This clonotype was detected ten times or more. The rearrangement joins TRBV3-1 to TRBJ1-1; 7 bases map to TRBD1. V gave up 1 base and J gave up 8 bases; unmatched junction bases: 13. The CDR3 has 16 residues. CDR1 and CDR2 (germline): LGHDT, YNNKEL (reference sequence). DNA of the CDR3: TGTGCCAGCAGCCAAGTTTACCGACAGGGTGGACCCGAAGCTTTCTTT. It is translated as CASSQVYRQGGPEAFF. The full variable domain, rest sourced from reference TRBV3-1 and TRBJ1-1, is DTAVSQTPKYLVTQMGNDKSIKCEQNLGHDTMYWYKQDSKKFLKIMFSYNNKELIINETVPNRFSPKSPDKAHLNLHINSLELGDSAVYFCASSQVYRQGGPEAFFGQGTRLTVV.

This clonotype was found many times. The rearrangement joins TRBV29-1 to TRBJ2-1; D is perhaps TRBD1 or TRBD2 (6 bases each). Trimming cost V 3 bases and J 7 bases, with 16 bases left between them. The CDR3 runs 14 residues. Germline loops: CDR1 SQVTM, CDR2 ANQGSEA. The CDR3 DNA is TGCAGCGTTGATGGTAGCGGAGGGGGGAATGAGCAGTTCTTC. This codes for CSVDGSGGGNEQFF.

The gene calls are TRBV5-4 and TRBJ2-3, with D tentatively TRBD2 (5 bases). This CDR3 has 17 amino acids. Trimming pared 0 bases from V and 0 bases from J, leaving 14 bases between. Germline CDR1 SGHNT, CDR2 YYREEE (reference sequence). CDR3 loop: CASSLALERPSTDTQYF. As DNA, the CDR3 is TGTGCCAGCAGCTTGGCCCTAGAGCGGCCTAGCACAGATACGCAGTATTTT.

This clonotype was detected a few times. V is TRBV13 and J is TRBJ2-1; D might be TRBD2 (5 bases). Germline V gives CDR1 PRHDT, CDR2 FYEKMQ (reference sequence). Trimming left V 2 bases short and J 6 bases short, with 8 bases between. The CDR3 is made up of 13 amino acids. DNA of the CDR3: TGTGCCAGCAGCTTAAGAGGGCCCAATGAGCAGTTCTTC. Translating it yields CASSLRGPNEQFF.

This clonotype was observed many times. The J gene is TRBJ2-7, the V gene TRBV19; no reliable D call. V shed 5 bases and J shed 0 bases, with 5 bases lying between them. This CDR3 has 12 residues. The germline gives CDR1 LNHDA, CDR2 SQIVND (reference sequence). DNA of the CDR3: TGTGCCAGTAGTGAAAACTCCTACGAGCAGTACTTC. Translation: CASSENSYEQYF.

This clonotype appeared many times. The J gene is TRBJ2-1, the V gene TRBV6-2 or TRBV6-3, with 7 bases fitting TRBD2. V lost 0 bases and J lost 5; bases outside the gene matches: 13. The CDR3 consists of 18 residues. The germline gives CDR1 MNHEY, CDR2 SVGEGT. The CDR3 is CASSYSNPLALRDNEQFF. For the CDR3, the DNA is TGTGCCAGCAGTTACTCGAATCCACTAGCGCTTCGGGACAATGAGCAGTTCTTC.